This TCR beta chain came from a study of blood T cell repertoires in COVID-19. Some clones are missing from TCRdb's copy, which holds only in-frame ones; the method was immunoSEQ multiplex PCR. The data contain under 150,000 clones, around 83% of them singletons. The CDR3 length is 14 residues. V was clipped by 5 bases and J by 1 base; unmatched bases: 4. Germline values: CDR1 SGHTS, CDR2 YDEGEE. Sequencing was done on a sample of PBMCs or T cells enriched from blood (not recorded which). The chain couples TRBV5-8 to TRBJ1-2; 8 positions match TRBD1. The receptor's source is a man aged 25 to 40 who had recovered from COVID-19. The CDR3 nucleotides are TGTGCCAGCAGTTATGGACAGGGTAACTATGGCTACACCTTC. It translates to CASSYGQGNYGYTF.